This T cell receptor beta chain was sequenced for a study of CD8+CD57+ T cells in acquired aplastic anemia. About the study: The DNA of sorted CD4+ and CD8+ cells averaged roughly 3.2 ug. Overall study findings and caveats: Patients and controls shared just under 30 CD8+ CDR3 sequences, highly expressed in patients.

The TCR beta profiling, which covered VDJ combination and CDR3 sequence, was carried out using genomic DNA as the template. TCRdb called the reads again in MiXCR, with one record for every CDR3 protein. The data show fewer than 200,000 distinct CDR3 sequences, roughly 50% seen once. For sequencing, patients were chosen who had shown expansion of CD8+CD57+ cells by flow cytometry. The cohort consisted entirely of patients having severe acquired aplastic anemia. All patients were therapy-naive when blood was sampled. With regard to this clonotype: Its antigen is unidentified. Sequence at one end of the junction differs from germline and may be a read error.

The CDR3 loop spans 13 amino acids. Germline CDR1 SGDLS, CDR2 YYNGEE. The sample consisted of sorted CD4+, CD8+, or CD8+CD57+ T cells (not recorded which) from PBMCs. This rearrangement joins TRBV9 to TRBJ2-6; D possibly corresponds to TRBD1 (5 bases). This TCR derives from a human donor with aplastic anemia. Here the CDR3 DNA reads TGTGCCAGCAGTGCTTCTGGGGCCAACGCCCTGGCTTTC. It translates to CASSASGANALAF.